This is a list of T cell receptor beta chains from one sample in a study of cytomegalovirus exposure and HLA in healthy donors. Method: immunoSEQ multiplex PCR; TCRdb's copy keeps in-frame clones and lacks some. In the table there are roughly 140,000 clones, approximately 80% of which are singletons. The material sequenced was PBMCs. The receptors originated from a man aged 30-40 years in good health and CMV-seropositive. Each CDR3 is given with its conserved first and last residue.

V	J	CDR3
TRBV27	TRBJ1-6	CASSLFGQAMGSYNSPLHF
TRBV4-1	TRBJ2-7	CASSQGFDRASYEQYF
TRBV7-9	TRBJ2-7	CSSSLDYRDYEQYF
TRBV5-1	TRBJ2-3	CASSLGLAGGSTQYF
TRBV2	TRBJ1-6	CASRGDRWGDSPLHF
TRBV5-1	TRBJ2-3	CASSLTTYTDTQYF
TRBV11-2	TRBJ1-1	CASHMNTEAFF
TRBV9	TRBJ2-7	CASSVGVGSSYEQYF
TRBV18	TRBJ1-2	CASSPTGTVGYTF
TRBV7-9	TRBJ2-7	CASSLFPGVGPYEQYF
TRBV4-2	TRBJ2-5	CASSQDQLAGVRETQYF
TRBV7-9	TRBJ1-2	CASTTGYREYTF
TRBV5-5	TRBJ2-5	CASSLGLAGGQQVGETQYF
TRBV11-2	TRBJ1-1	CASSHNTEAFF
TRBV11-2	TRBJ2-3	CASSPGRLADTQYF
TRBV21-1	TRBJ2-7	CASSKRSVSGLQCGEQYF
TRBV6-6	TRBJ2-1	CASSYSDAEQFF
TRBV2	TRBJ1-2	CASSETGVPGYTF
TRBV19	TRBJ1-1	CASSIMSPLRDEAFF
TRBV7-9	TRBJ2-7	CASSFTQGYEQYF
TRBV15	TRBJ1-5	CATSRDQGGANQPQHF
TRBV11-2	TRBJ2-7	CASSQVTYEQYF
TRBV7-2	TRBJ1-1	CASSAQENTEAFF
TRBV4-1	TRBJ2-5	CASSLLEVVAGEYQETQYF
TRBV25-1	TRBJ1-2	CASSDSVRQGAGYTF
TRBV19	TRBJ2-3	CASSIMPAGTDTQYF
TRBV11-2	TRBJ2-5	CASGRDRQETQYF
TRBV14	TRBJ2-1	CASNTGTIFNEQFF
TRBV19	TRBJ2-5	CASSPGRETQYF
TRBV14	TRBJ2-7	CASQLGGSYEQYF
TRBV28	TRBJ1-6	CASSPPRTGLHYNSPLHF
TRBV4-1	TRBJ2-6	CASSQDRGSGANVLTF
TRBV30	TRBJ2-7	CAWSPHSLYEQYF
TRBV7-9	TRBJ1-1	CSSSPSRGQGTEAFF
TRBV19	TRBJ2-1	CASSITGIGYNEQFF
TRBV7-6	TRBJ2-7	CASSLLTSGGRAEQYF
TRBV28	TRBJ1-1	CALGRGRATEAFF
TRBV10-1	TRBJ1-2	CASSDGTGASYGYTF
TRBV18	TRBJ1-1	CASSPGRGETEAFF
TRBV11-2	TRBJ2-1	CASSLDYRAYNEQFF
TRBV6-4	TRBJ2-3	CARSGLAGPDRSDTQYF
TRBV10-3	TRBJ2-1	CAISEGTGSYNEQFF
TRBV6-6	NA	CASGDRAYEQYF
TRBV28	TRBJ1-1	CASSFVISQFTEAFF
TRBV6-5	TRBJ2-7	CASSRDRVLYEQYF
TRBV28	TRBJ1-4	CASSSRGNEKLFF
TRBV19	TRBJ2-5	CASRPRGIETQYF
TRBV6-1	TRBJ2-7	CASSPGAGGAEQYF
TRBV7-9	TRBJ1-2	CASSPQGAGGYTF
TRBV13	TRBJ2-1	CASSLLAGGQGEQFF
TRBV28	TRBJ1-4	CASSLWMTGNEKLFF
TRBV7-2	TRBJ2-5	CASSLGGLAGGQETQYF
TRBV4-3	TRBJ1-5	CASSHRLRGPEPQHF
TRBV6-6	TRBJ1-5	CASTSPGTGGSQPQHF
TRBV7-2	TRBJ2-5	CASSLKGSGVVETQYF
TRBV9	TRBJ1-3	CASRRQGAYTIYF
TRBV4-2	TRBJ2-4	CASRDLGEQNIQYF
TRBV7-2	TRBJ1-4	CASSLIGRGNEKLFF
TRBV23-1	TRBJ1-4	CASSHGSEVGGNSANEKLFF